Listed below are T cell receptor beta chains from one sample, sequenced in a study of cytomegalovirus exposure and HLA in healthy donors. Measured with immunoSEQ multiplex PCR; TCRdb has only the in-frame clones, and not every one. In total, the table holds 85,000 to 110,000 clones. The sequenced sample was PBMCs. Receptor source: a man between 35 and 55 years old in good health and CMV-seronegative. Each CDR3 is given with its conserved first and last residue. D genes are given only for firm matches.

d_call	v_call	j_call	cdr3_nt	cdr3_aa
-	TRBV4-2	TRBJ1-6	TGTGCCAGCAGCCGGTCTAGTAGGGGCGGCCCAAATTCACCCCTCCACTTT	CASSRSSRGGPNSPLHF
TRBD2	TRBV7-8	TRBJ2-3	TGTGCCAGCAGCCCCGAAAAACTAGCGGGAGTGGTAGATACGCAGTATTTT	CASSPEKLAGVVDTQYF
-	TRBV21-1	TRBJ2-7	TGTGCCAGCAGCAAATCATCGACGGACAGCCTTCGGGACGAGCAGTACTTC	CASSKSSTDSLRDEQYF
TRBD1	TRBV25-1	TRBJ2-7	TGTGCCAGCAGAGACAGGGCCTACGAGCAGTACTTC	CASRDRAYEQYF
-	TRBV29-1	TRBJ2-1	TGCAGCGTTGAGGGGGGTCCCAATGAGCAGTTCTTC	CSVEGGPNEQFF
TRBD2	TRBV6-4	TRBJ2-3	TGTGCCAGCAGTGAGACTAGCGGGGGGGCAGATACGCAGTATTTT	CASSETSGGADTQYF
TRBD2	TRBV18	TRBJ2-1	TGTGCCAGCTCACCGCTCGGGGGGAGAGATGAGCAGTTCTTC	CASSPLGGRDEQFF
-	TRBV5-6	TRBJ2-6	TGTGCCAGCAGCCGGCAGGAGGCAGGGGCCAACGTCCTGACTTTC	CASSRQEAGANVLTF
TRBD1	TRBV5-1	TRBJ1-1	TGCGCCAGCAGTCTGACAGGGGGGATAGATACTGAAGCTTTCTTT	CASSLTGGIDTEAFF
TRBD1	TRBV27	TRBJ2-5	TGTGCCAGCAGTTCGGGACAGATACAAGAGACCCAGTACTTC	CASSSGQIQETQYF
-	TRBV11-2	TRBJ2-5	TGTGCCAGCAGCTTAGGGCTTGAGACCCAGTACTTC	CASSLGLETQYF
TRBD2	TRBV7-6	TRBJ2-7	TGTGCCAGCAGCTTACTTACTCCCGTCGGACTAGCGCCAGGGGGATACGAGCAGTACTTC	CASSLLTPVGLAPGGYEQYF
-	TRBV19	TRBJ1-5	TGTGCCAGTAGTACGCCAGGGGATAATCAGCCCCAGCATTTT	CASSTPGDNQPQHF
-	TRBV7-2	TRBJ2-5	TGTGCCAGCACCTCCCAAGAGACCCAGTACTTC	CASTSQETQYF
-	TRBV19	TRBJ2-1	TGTGCCAGTAGTATCTCGCTGAGCTCCTACAATGAGCAGTTCTTC	CASSISLSSYNEQFF